The 24 T cell receptor beta chains reported below all come from one sample, sequenced in a study of CD8 T cells in ankylosing spondylitis. TCRdb called the 5' RACE reads again in MiXCR, with one record for every CDR3 protein. This table has approximately 200,000 distinct CDR3 sequences, about 13% appearing once. Sequenced material: blood, either unsorted or a sorted T cell fraction (not recorded which). The receptors stem from a male donor with ankylosing spondylitis or in good health (not recorded which).

This chain joins TRBV5-1 and TRBJ2-7, with TRBD2 matching 7 bases. Germline V gene sequence: CDR1 SGHRS, CDR2 YFSETQ. The CDR3 runs to 15 residues. V shed 0 bases and J 2 bases; nucleotides not matched to a gene: 5. The CDR3 DNA follows: TGCGCCAGCAGCTTGGCGCCTAGCGGAACCTACGAGCAGTACTTC. Amino acid sequence: CASSLAPSGTYEQYF.

The CDR3 coding sequence is TGTGCCAGCAGTTTCGGCCCTCCCGAGCAGTACTTC. Its translation is CASSFGPPEQYF. V usage is TRBV6-2 or TRBV6-3 and J usage is TRBJ2-7; D gene unclear. Trimming removed 4 bases from V and 6 bases from J, with 10 bases in between. Germline V gene lookup returns CDR1 MNHEY and CDR2 SVGEGT. The CDR3 is 12 residues long.

V gene TRBV7-9 combines with J gene TRBJ1-1; TRBD1 aligns across 9 bases. CDR3 length: 16 residues. V was pared by 5 bases and J by 0 bases, with 7 bases of the junction left unmatched. Germline lookup yields CDR1 SEHNR and CDR2 FQNEAQ (reference sequence). CDR3 in DNA: TGTGCCAGCAGCGGATGGGACAGGGCTATGAACACTGAAGCTTTCTTT. It codes for CASSGWDRAMNTEAFF.

The chain carries TRBV5-4 and TRBJ2-1, with 7 bases fitting TRBD2. Germline loops: CDR1 SGHNT, CDR2 YYREEE (reference sequence). This CDR3 contains 18 residues. V shed 10 bases, J shed 5 bases, and the junction held 24 bases outside the gene matches. The CDR3 is CAGGGGTSEGPEDNEQFF. The CDR3 DNA reads as TGTGCCGGGGGGGGAGGGACTTCCGAAGGCCCGGAGGACAATGAGCAGTTCTTC.

This clonotype came up a few times. This chain connects TRBV9 to TRBJ2-3, with no clear D. Germline CDR1 reads SGDLS; CDR2 reads YYNGEE. This CDR3 contains 15 residues. V was pared by 0 bases and J by 2 bases, with 10 bases between. DNA for the CDR3: TGTGCCAGCAGCGTAGGGTCCCAAGCCACAGATACGCAGTATTTT. The encoded protein is CASSVGSQATDTQYF. Using reference TRBV9 and TRBJ2-3 for the parts outside the CDR3, the full variable domain is DSGVTQTPKHLITATGQRVTLRCSPRSGDLSVYWYQQSLDQGLQFLIQYYNGEERAKGNILERFSAQQFPDLHSELNLSSLELGDSALYFCASSVGSQATDTQYFGPGTRLTVL.

The rearrangement links TRBV5-1 to TRBJ1-2, with a possible D match to TRBD1 (5 bases). Germline assignment: CDR1 SGHRS and CDR2 YFSETQ. The CDR3 is 17 amino acids. Trimming took off 0 bases at V and 6 bases at J, with 21 bases between the two ends. The CDR3 is CASSLGRGDPITNGYTF. The CDR3 DNA sequence: TGCGCCAGCAGCTTGGGCCGTGGGGACCCAATAACTAATGGCTACACCTTC.

This clonotype was seen a handful of times. This chain links TRBV20-1 with TRBJ2-1; 10 bases are a match to TRBD1. This CDR3 has 15 residues. After removal of 4 bases from V and 6 bases from J, the junction contained 9 bases not matched to a gene. In germline, CDR1 is DFQATT, CDR2 SNEGSKA (reference sequence). The CDR3 nucleotides read TGCAGTGCTATGGGGCGGGACAGGGGTATCAATGAGCAGTTCTTC. It specifies CSAMGRDRGINEQFF.

V is TRBV12-3 or TRBV12-4 and J is TRBJ1-4; D remains unclear. V gave up 7 bases and J gave up 9 bases, with 12 bases separating them. CDR3 length equals 12 residues. CDR3 protein: CASTSSPQKLFF. CDR3 DNA sequence: TGTGCCAGCACCAGTTCACCGCAAAAACTGTTTTTT.

This clonotype turned up a few times. The rearrangement links TRBV6-1 to TRBJ2-2, with D perhaps matching TRBD2 (6 bases). The germline gives CDR1 MNHNS, CDR2 SASEGT. V lost 6 bases to trimming and J lost 5 bases, with 22 bases between them. The CDR3 totals 17 residues. CDR3 in amino acids: CASRNKPEGQETGELFF. Written as DNA, the CDR3 is TGTGCCAGCAGGAATAAGCCGGAGGGCCAAGAAACCGGGGAGCTGTTTTTT.

The chain combines TRBV27 with TRBJ2-7, with 9 bases matching TRBD1. V lost 9 bases and J lost 4; bases outside the gene matches: 4. Germline CDR1 reads MNHEY; CDR2 reads SMNVEV (reference sequence). This CDR3 region has 12 residues. CDR3 residues: CASGTGIYEQYF. Written as DNA, the CDR3 is TGTGCCAGTGGGACAGGGATATACGAGCAGTACTTC.

Ten or more counts support this clonotype. The chain employs TRBV12-3 or TRBV12-4 and TRBJ2-1; TRBD2 matches 12 bases. Losses at the gene ends were 6 bases for V and 8 bases for J; bases not matched to a gene: 5. There are 14 residues in the CDR3. DNA of the CDR3: TGTGCCAGCAGCCAACTAGCGGGAGGCTATGAGCAGTTCTTC. This sequence encodes CASSQLAGGYEQFF.

Only a few counts were recorded for this clonotype. The chain is built from TRBV5-1 and TRBJ2-3, with TRBD2 matching 7 bases. Per germline, CDR1 SGHRS and CDR2 YFSETQ. Trimming removed 4 bases from V and 4 bases from J; junction bases left unmatched: 6. There are 14 residues in the CDR3. The CDR3, as DNA: TGCGCCAGCAGCCCACGACTAGCCGCAGATACGCAGTATTTT. Translated, it gives CASSPRLAADTQYF.

This clonotype was detected only a few times. This chain links TRBV2 with TRBJ2-1, with D perhaps given as TRBD1 or TRBD2 (5 bases each). V lost 1 base, J lost 3 bases, and 10 bases lay in between. The CDR3 consists of 15 residues. CDR1 and CDR2 (germline): SNHLY, FYNNEI. CDR3 region: CASSEGGGGYNEQFF. The CDR3 nucleotides read TGTGCCAGCAGTGAAGGGGGCGGAGGCTACAATGAGCAGTTCTTC.

The chain carries TRBV29-1 and TRBJ2-5; no reliable D call. The germline V gene has CDR1 SQVTM and CDR2 ANQGSEA. Deletions cut 0 bases from V and 4 bases from J, with 15 bases between. The CDR3 loop spans 15 amino acids. The CDR3 region is CSVEDLGGLGETQYF. In nucleotides, the CDR3 is TGCAGCGTTGAAGATTTAGGCGGCTTGGGAGAGACCCAGTACTTC.

The chain is built from TRBV27 and TRBJ2-3; 10 bases are a match to TRBD2. V shed 2 bases and J 8 bases; nucleotides not matched to a gene: 13. The CDR3 runs 17 residues. Germline CDR1 is MNHEY and CDR2 is SMNVEV (reference sequence). The CDR3: CASSLKGLAPQMGTQYF. In nucleotides, the CDR3 is TGTGCCAGCAGTTTAAAGGGACTAGCGCCCCAAATGGGTACGCAGTATTTT.

This chain uses TRBV5-5 with TRBJ2-1; maybe TRBD2 (6 bases). The CDR3 has 14 amino acids. Germline V gives CDR1 SGHKS, CDR2 YYEKEE (reference sequence). Trimming took 2 bases from V and 4 from J, leaving 10 bases between them. CDR3 region: CASSFGSGYNEQFF. CDR3 bases: TGTGCCAGCAGCTTCGGTAGCGGTTACAATGAGCAGTTCTTC.

The V and J genes are TRBV7-9 and TRBJ2-1, with 8 bases identical to TRBD2. Germline assignment: CDR1 SEHNR and CDR2 FQNEAQ (reference sequence). V shed 4 bases, J shed 6 bases, and the junction held 8 bases outside the gene matches. This CDR3 has 15 residues. The CDR3 DNA sequence: TGTGCCAGCAGCTCGACGATTCGGGGGGGCAATGAGCAGTTCTTC. Amino acids: CASSSTIRGGNEQFF.

This clonotype occurred many times. The chain recombines TRBV5-1 with TRBJ1-1, with unresolved D. Trimming shortened V by 4 bases and J by 4 bases, and 14 bases separated the two germline ends. Per the germline V gene, CDR1 is SGHRS and CDR2 is YFSETQ. CDR3 length equals 14 residues. The CDR3 coding sequence is TGCGCCAGCAGCCCTTTCGGCCCGGGCACTGAAGCTTTCTTT. Translation gives CASSPFGPGTEAFF.

Worth noting for this clonotype: A much larger clone differs from this one at a single base, so this may be a read error. The chain employs TRBV7-9 and TRBJ1-1, with unresolved D. Germline assignment: CDR1 SEHNR and CDR2 FQNEAQ (reference sequence). V shed 5 bases and J shed 3 bases, with 13 bases lying between them. The CDR3 has 14 amino acids. The CDR3 spells CASSLNGRYTEAFF. In nucleotides, the CDR3 is TGTGCCAGCAGCCTGAACGGGCGGTACACTGAAGCTTTCTTT. Variable domain in full (rest from reference TRBV7-9 and TRBJ1-1): DTGVSQNPRHKITKRGQNVTFRCDPISEHNRLYWYRQTLGQGPEFLTYFQNEAQLEKSRLLSDRFSAERPKGSFSTLEIQRTEQGDSAMYLCASSLNGRYTEAFFGQGTRLTVV.

This clonotype was counted many times. Mismatch with germline at one junction end may stem from a read error. The chain uses TRBV7-9 and TRBJ2-1; D unresolved. There are 12 residues in the CDR3. CDR1 is SEHNR, CDR2 FQNEAQ, per germline (reference sequence). The CDR3 sequence: CASNLHYNEQFF. The CDR3 DNA follows: TGTGCCAGCAACTTACACTACAATGAGCAGTTCTTC.

The V gene is TRBV2, the J gene TRBJ2-1; the D gene could be TRBD1 or TRBD2 (5 bases each). V was shortened by 0 bases and J by 8 bases, with 20 bases between the two germline ends. The CDR3 sequence is 17 residues long. CDR1 is SNHLY and CDR2 is FYNNEI in the germline V gene. The CDR3 DNA sequence: TGTGCCAGCAGTGAAGCGCCGGGGCATCGGTCCGGGGATGAGCAGTTCTTC. This gives the protein CASSEAPGHRSGDEQFF.

This clonotype was found a few times. The chain is built from TRBV11-2 and TRBJ2-1, with a weak D call TRBD2 (6 bases). This CDR3 is 15 amino acids long. The germline V and J ends were trimmed by 6 bases and 3 bases, with 15 bases remaining between them. Germline V gene lookup returns CDR1 SGHAT and CDR2 FQNNGV. Written as DNA, the CDR3 is TGTGCCAGCAGACACGGGAGCCTCGACTACAATGAGCAGTTCTTC. It specifies CASRHGSLDYNEQFF.

This chain links TRBV5-5 with TRBJ2-7; unclear D gene. This CDR3 spans 12 amino acids. Germline CDR1 is SGHKS and CDR2 is YYEKEE (reference sequence). V lost 3 bases and J 6 bases, leaving 10 bases between the germline ends. The CDR3 reads CASSWEVSEQYF. The CDR3 DNA is TGTGCCAGCAGCTGGGAAGTCAGCGAGCAGTACTTC. Full variable domain (missing parts from reference TRBV5-5 and TRBJ2-7): DAGVTQSPTHLIKTRGQQVTLRCSPISGHKSVSWYQQVLGQGPQFIFQYYEKEERGRGNFPDRFSARQFPNYSSELNVNALLLGDSALYLCASSWEVSEQYFGPGTRLTVT.

The V call is TRBV29-1, the J call TRBJ2-5, with a tentative D call TRBD2 (6 bases). Between the trimmed V and J ends, which lost 4 bases and 5 bases, there was a span of 11 bases. CDR1 is SQVTM, CDR2 ANQGSEA, per germline. The CDR3 has 12 residues. The CDR3, as DNA: TGCAGCGTTGTAGAGGCGGGGGAGACCCAGTACTTC. As protein: CSVVEAGETQYF.